These T cell receptor beta chains were read from a single sample in a study of T cells expressing NK-cell markers. TCRdb processed the 5' RACE reads again and assigns one entry to each CDR3 protein, with no DNA. The sample is made up of about 260,000 distinct CDR3 sequences, and the top ten hold more than 3.5% of it. Sequencing was done on a sample of blood T cells: a sorted CD56 or NKG2C T cell subset, CD4+ or CD8+ T cells, or bulk PBMC T cells (not recorded which). These receptors were taken from a woman between 18 and 70 years old in good health. The CDR3 runs from the conserved cysteine through the conserved F or W. Fields, in order: J gene, V gene, CDR3 protein.

j_call: TRBJ1-6
v_call: TRBV20-1
cdr3_aa: CSARDAQYLGASPLHF

j_call: TRBJ2-1
v_call: TRBV5-5
cdr3_aa: CASSLEGGRNNEQFF

j_call: TRBJ2-2
v_call: TRBV6-2/TRBV6-3
cdr3_aa: CASSLAQRNTGELFF

j_call: TRBJ2-1
v_call: TRBV20-1
cdr3_aa: CSARRERMVTTLGGEQFF

j_call: TRBJ2-3
v_call: TRBV5-1
cdr3_aa: CASSRLASGGKEDTQYF

j_call: TRBJ2-1
v_call: TRBV20-1
cdr3_aa: CSARDDSGRGYNEQFF

j_call: TRBJ1-3
v_call: TRBV12-3/TRBV12-4
cdr3_aa: CASSFYGESSGNTIYF

j_call: TRBJ2-7
v_call: TRBV5-4
cdr3_aa: CASSNGAGEDSYEQYF

j_call: TRBJ2-2
v_call: TRBV6-1
cdr3_aa: CASSPSGQSLNTGELFF

j_call: TRBJ2-5
v_call: TRBV5-1
cdr3_aa: CASSYRDWEETQYF

j_call: TRBJ1-2
v_call: TRBV9
cdr3_aa: CASSVNGYGYTF

j_call: TRBJ2-3
v_call: TRBV11-1
cdr3_aa: CASSPPEAGRYITDTQYF

j_call: TRBJ2-3
v_call: TRBV6-2/TRBV6-3
cdr3_aa: CATRTVSTDTQYF

j_call: TRBJ1-2
v_call: TRBV7-2
cdr3_aa: CASSISGTPYGYTF

j_call: TRBJ2-1
v_call: TRBV20-1
cdr3_aa: CSARPPGQSYNEQFF

j_call: TRBJ1-5
v_call: TRBV12-3/TRBV12-4
cdr3_aa: CASSLAGGGQPQHF

j_call: TRBJ2-5
v_call: TRBV23-1
cdr3_aa: CASSHPYSGGLETQYF

j_call: TRBJ1-3
v_call: TRBV6-1
cdr3_aa: CASTRGGFGGNTIYF

j_call: TRBJ1-4
v_call: TRBV7-9
cdr3_aa: CASVRGLGEKLFF

j_call: TRBJ2-7
v_call: TRBV28
cdr3_aa: CASSPAGKTYEQYF

j_call: TRBJ2-3
v_call: TRBV7-3
cdr3_aa: CASSRLARDTQYF

j_call: TRBJ2-3
v_call: TRBV20-1
cdr3_aa: CSARPGPGLAGGRGDTQYF

j_call: TRBJ1-1
v_call: TRBV12-3/TRBV12-4
cdr3_aa: CASSLVGGAGTEAFF

j_call: TRBJ2-2
v_call: TRBV2
cdr3_aa: CASRGLAGELFF

j_call: TRBJ2-2
v_call: TRBV18
cdr3_aa: CASSHWTVGTGELFF

j_call: TRBJ1-2
v_call: TRBV6-5
cdr3_aa: CASSSQGYGYTF

j_call: TRBJ2-3
v_call: TRBV20-1
cdr3_aa: CSAHFRGAPDTQYF

j_call: TRBJ2-6
v_call: TRBV20-1
cdr3_aa: CSAPTGGSGANVLTF

j_call: TRBJ2-7
v_call: TRBV4-3
cdr3_aa: CASSQGTTYEQYF

j_call: TRBJ2-5
v_call: TRBV5-5
cdr3_aa: CASLGRVGSWGDETQYF

j_call: TRBJ2-4
v_call: TRBV11-2
cdr3_aa: CASSGGARNIQYF